One T cell receptor beta chain is described in this entry. Its antigen is undetermined. With 0 bases removed from V and 2 bases from J, the gap between germline ends came to 11 bases. CDR3 length: 16 residues. The V gene's germline CDR1 is ENHRY and CDR2 SYGVKD. The data were obtained in a study of STAT5B mutations in CD4+ large granular lymphocyte leukemia. Findings and caveats of the study: Data were not HLA-matched across samples.

Sequencing used immunoSEQ multiplex PCR; TCRdb keeps in-frame clones, though not all of them. The sample includes 20,000 to 25,000 clones, approximately 81% of them seen just once. This TCR was sampled from a human donor in good health. The gene calls are TRBV10-3 and TRBJ1-3; no clear D. The sequenced sample was CD4+ T cells from blood buffy coats. The CDR3 sequence: CAISESYTRAGNTIYF. CDR3 bases: TGTGCCATCAGTGAGTCGTATACGCGTGCTGGAAACACCATATATTTT.